The TCR beta chain described here comes from a study of T-cell memory formation after mild COVID-19. Study as a whole: The TCR clusters were mostly specific to one donor.

TCRdb used MiXCR to reprocess the 5' RACE reads, holding one entry per CDR3 protein. The sample comprises about 400,000 distinct CDR3 sequences, 20% to 30% of which are singletons, and less than 15% rests with the top ten. This clonotype was picked up a small number of times. The receptor comes from an adult woman who had mild COVID-19 (a few samples of this study predate the infection). Cell type and time point are not known. The sequenced sample was PBMCs or a T cell subset sorted from them (not recorded which).

CDR3: CASSYSYRQSGYGYTF. The CDR3 region has the DNA TGTGCCAGCAGTTACTCGTATCGGCAGTCGGGATACGGCTACACCTTC. The rearrangement uses TRBV6-5 and TRBJ1-2; D gene uncertain. This CDR3 region has 16 residues. Trimming cost V 0 bases and J 8 bases, with 19 bases left between them. The germline gives CDR1 MNHEY, CDR2 SVGAGI.